This T cell receptor beta chain was retrieved from a study of blood T cell repertoires in COVID-19. Some clones are missing from TCRdb's copy, which holds only in-frame ones; the method was immunoSEQ multiplex PCR. The sample carries 150,000 to 200,000 clones, around 80% recorded once. Input material: peripheral blood. This sequence originates from a woman in her 70s with COVID-19, enrolled during active disease.

The CDR3 loop is CASTGTSGIDTQYF. The CDR3 DNA reads TGCGCCAGTACCGGGACTAGCGGCATCGATACGCAGTATTTT. The V gene is TRBV5-1, the J gene TRBJ2-3; 11 positions agree with TRBD2. Germline-derived CDR1 and CDR2 are SGHRS and YFSETQ. J lost 6 bases, V lost 8 bases, and 8 bases had no gene match. This CDR3 contains 14 residues.